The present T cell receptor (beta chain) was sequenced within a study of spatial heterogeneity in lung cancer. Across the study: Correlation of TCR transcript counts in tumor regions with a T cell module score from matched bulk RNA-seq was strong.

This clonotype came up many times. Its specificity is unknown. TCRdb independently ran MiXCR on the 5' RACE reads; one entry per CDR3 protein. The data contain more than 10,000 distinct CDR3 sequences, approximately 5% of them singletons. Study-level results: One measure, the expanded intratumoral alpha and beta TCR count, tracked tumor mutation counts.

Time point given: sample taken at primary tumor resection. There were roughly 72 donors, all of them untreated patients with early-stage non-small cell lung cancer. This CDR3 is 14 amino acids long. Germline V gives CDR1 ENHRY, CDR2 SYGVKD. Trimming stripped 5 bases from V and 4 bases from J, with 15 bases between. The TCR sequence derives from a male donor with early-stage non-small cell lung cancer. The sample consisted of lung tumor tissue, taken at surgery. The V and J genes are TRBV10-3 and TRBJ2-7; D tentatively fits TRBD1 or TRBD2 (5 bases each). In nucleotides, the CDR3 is TGTGCCATCAGTAAGGGACCGCAGGTTTACGAGCAGTACGTC. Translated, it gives CAISKGPQVYEQYV.